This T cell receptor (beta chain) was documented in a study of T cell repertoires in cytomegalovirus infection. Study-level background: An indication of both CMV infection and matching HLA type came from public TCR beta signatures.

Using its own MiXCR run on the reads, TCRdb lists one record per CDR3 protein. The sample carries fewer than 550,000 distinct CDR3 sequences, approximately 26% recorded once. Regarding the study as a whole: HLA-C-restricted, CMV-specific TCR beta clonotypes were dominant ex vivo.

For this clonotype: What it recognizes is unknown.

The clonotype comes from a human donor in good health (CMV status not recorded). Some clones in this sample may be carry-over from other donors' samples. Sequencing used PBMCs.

The DNA for the CDR3 is TGTGCCAGCAGCACGGAGGGAGAGCCCTACGAGCAGTACTTC. It encodes CASSTEGEPYEQYF. The chain uses TRBV13 and TRBJ2-7, with D perhaps matching TRBD2 (6 bases). Germline-derived CDR1 and CDR2 are PRHDT and FYEKMQ (reference sequence). Trimming took off 5 bases at V and 2 bases at J, with 13 bases between the two ends. This CDR3 comprises 14 residues. The full variable domain, its missing parts supplied by reference TRBV13 and TRBJ2-7, is AAGVIQSPRHLIKEKRETATLKCYPIPRHDTVYWYQQGPGQDPQFLISFYEKMQSDKGSIPDRFSAQQFSDYHSELNMSSLELGDSALYFCASSTEGEPYEQYFGPGTRLTVT.